This T cell receptor beta chain derives from a study of CD8+ T cells in alopecia areata. Study as a whole: Treated patients were dosed with oral tofacitinib, taking 5 to 10 mg twice daily. Tofacitinib lasted 6 to 18 months, then 6 months off drug. General observations from the study: Whereas mice showed it more clearly, TCR sharing across patients was murkier, possibly because of HLA. Higher clonality and more expanded CD8+ clones appeared in lesional than normal scalp.

Worth noting for this clone: Its antigen is undetermined.

Following extraction, RNA underwent reverse transcription to cDNA, which served as the sequencing template. Assay used: immunoSEQ multiplex PCR; TCRdb lists only in-frame clones, some missing. Found here are approximately 120,000 clones, roughly 55% of them singletons; the top ten hold 5.7%. From germline, CDR1 is MNHEY and CDR2 SMNVEV (reference sequence). V lost 5 bases to trimming and J lost 7 bases; unmatched junction nucleotides: 3. The CDR3 contains 14 residues. This sample's treatment: oral pan-JAK inhibitor, 5-10 mg twice daily. The material sequenced was CD4+ T cells sorted from blood, taken at week 4, from a patient treated with tofacitinib. This clonotype originated in a human donor with alopecia areata. The genes are TRBV27 and TRBJ1-4, with 11 bases lining up with TRBD1. The CDR3: CASSPGTGGEKLFF. The CDR3 DNA sequence: TGTGCCAGCAGTCCAGGGACAGGGGGTGAAAAACTGTTTTTT.